The source of this T cell receptor beta chain is a study of metastatic and nonmetastatic thyroid tumors. Looking at the study overall: The study looked at repertoires side by side in blood and in tumor or nodule tissue from malignant and benign thyroid patients.

MiXCR reprocessed the PCR reads for TCRdb. The table lists about 93,000 clones, about 12% of them singletons. This clone was counted ten times or more. Thyroid surgery was performed in patients who had received no treatment beforehand. The CDR3 covers 13 residues. Trimming cost V 3 bases and J 3 bases, with 6 bases left between them. Germline CDR1 and CDR2: MNHNS and SASEGT. This clonotype originated in a female donor with papillary thyroid cancer or a benign thyroid nodule (not recorded which). Some clones in this sample may be carry-over from other donors' samples. This chain connects TRBV6-1 to TRBJ1-5; D unresolved. Sequenced material: blood. CDR3 sequence (DNA): TGTGCCAGCAGTGAGGGTTTCAATCAGCCCCAGCATTTT. It specifies CASSEGFNQPQHF.